This record covers a single T cell receptor (beta chain). No antigen is known for it. With 0 bases removed from V and 6 bases from J, the gap between germline ends came to 18 bases. This CDR3 has 17 amino acids. In germline, CDR1 is LNHNV, CDR2 YYDKDF (reference sequence). This specimen belongs to a study of OX40 agonist ivuxolimab in advanced cancers. Across the whole study: Patients in the trial were receiving intravenous ivuxolimab every 2 weeks, at doses of 0.01 to 10 mg/kg. Two patients with cutaneous melanoma and one with hepatocellular carcinoma, three in total, showed partial responses. Therapy given before enrollment (anti-PD-1, anti-PD-L1 or anti-CTLA-4) was allowed, and roughly 41% had some. Broader study findings: Antigens targeted by the expanded peripheral T cells were not determined.

The method was immunoSEQ multiplex PCR; TCRdb's version includes in-frame clones alone and lacks a portion of them. The profile shows 12,000 or so clones, 69% of them singletons. The J gene is TRBJ1-5, the V gene TRBV15; D remains ambiguous. The specimen comprised CD4+ or CD8+ T cells sorted from blood, sampled in a trial of the OX40 agonist ivuxolimab. The source of this sequence is an adult with an advanced solid tumor such as melanoma, head and neck, liver or kidney cancer. CDR3 nucleotides: TGTGCCACCAGCAGAGAGCTCAGTGAGAGAACGGGTCAGCCCCAGCATTTT. This encodes CATSRELSERTGQPQHF.